This T cell receptor (beta chain) was recovered during a study of T-cell reconstitution after alpha-beta-depleted transplantation in children. Study-wide results and limits: When one year had passed after transplant, most T-cell counts and diversity came from newly produced T cells.

Ten or more counts support this clonotype. What it binds is unknown. V was shortened by 6 bases and J by 4 bases, with 6 bases between the two germline ends. Germline V lookup: CDR1 KGHDR, CDR2 SFDVKD. This CDR3 contains 12 residues. The authors prepared the TCRbeta library with unique molecular identifiers. MiXCR was run by TCRdb on the PCR reads, yielding one entry per CDR3 protein. In the table there are 200,000 or so distinct CDR3 sequences, just under 6.5% of which are singletons. The sample here was PBMCs, taken before TCRalphabeta/CD19-depleted stem cell transplant. The clonotype originates from a girl in the first two years of life with combined immunodeficiency, due to receive a stem cell transplant. V usage is TRBV24-1 and J usage is TRBJ2-1, with no clear D. DNA of the CDR3: TGTGCCACCAGTATAGGTTACAATGAGCAGTTCTTC. It is translated as CATSIGYNEQFF.